One and the same sample provided the 20 T cell receptor beta chains below, sequenced in a study of T cells in Graves' hyperthyroidism and ophthalmopathy. RNA transcripts served as the template for amplifying TCR beta CDR3 regions. TCR CDR3 regions were first amplified by RT-PCR with HTBI primers. MiXCR, run by TCRdb on the multiplex PCR reads, gives a single entry per CDR3 protein. The sample holds about 340,000 distinct CDR3 sequences, around 23% seen once. The sample was blood. The receptors derive from a woman aged 45-65 years with Graves' hyperthyroidism.

This clonotype was found many times. The chain has TRBV10-2 and TRBJ1-5; TRBD1 is a possible D gene (5 bases). V gave up 4 bases and J gave up 1 base, with 8 bases separating them. Germline V gene data show CDR1 as WSHSY and CDR2 as SAAADI. This CDR3 comprises 14 residues. The CDR3 DNA reads TGCGCCAGCAGTGGACAGTTAAGCAATCAGCCCCAGCATTTT. Protein: CASSGQLSNQPQHF.

This clonotype appeared a few times. CDR3 in amino acids: CASSEGQGDSPLHF. The CDR3 DNA follows: TGTGCCAGCAGCGAGGGACAGGGGGATTCACCCCTCCACTTT. J is TRBJ1-6 and V is TRBV7-9; TRBD1 matches at 11 bases. CDR3 size: 14 residues. Trimming cost V 5 bases and J 8 bases; bases outside gene matches: 2. Germline V lookup: CDR1 SEHNR, CDR2 FQNEAQ (reference sequence).

This clonotype was counted between two and nine times. The rearrangement uses TRBV5-1 and TRBJ2-1; 9 bases fit TRBD2. J was trimmed by 2 bases and V by 5 bases; bases with no gene match: 5. The CDR3 is 15 amino acids. Per the germline V gene, CDR1 is SGHRS and CDR2 is YFSETQ. In DNA, the CDR3 is TGCGCCAGCAGGCCGACTAGCGGAGCCTACAATGAGCAGTTCTTC. Encoded protein: CASRPTSGAYNEQFF.

This clonotype was observed at least ten times. The chain carries TRBV11-2 and TRBJ2-1; 12 bases line up with TRBD1. The germline gives CDR1 SGHAT, CDR2 FQNNGV. The CDR3 runs to 14 residues. V lost 4 bases and J lost 10; bases outside the gene matches: 5. In nucleotides, the CDR3 is TGTGCCAGCAGCTCGGGACAGGGGGCTGGGGAGCAGTTCTTC. Translation gives CASSSGQGAGEQFF.

This clonotype was recorded at least ten times. The CDR3 here is CASSLERTGGSEQYF. Written as DNA, the CDR3 is TGCGCCAGCAGCTTGGAGCGGACAGGGGGTAGCGAGCAGTACTTC. The chain links TRBV5-1 to TRBJ2-7; TRBD1 matches at 10 bases. V dropped 0 bases and J dropped 6; count of bases not matched to a gene: 6. There are 15 residues in the CDR3. Germline-derived CDR1 and CDR2 are SGHRS and YFSETQ. Combining the CDR3 with reference TRBV5-1 and TRBJ2-7 gives the whole variable domain KAGVTQTPRYLIKTRGQQVTLSCSPISGHRSVSWYQQTPGQGLQFLFEYFSETQRNKGNFPGRFSGRQFSNSRSEMNVSTLELGDSALYLCASSLERTGGSEQYFGPGTRLTVT.

This clonotype was observed at least ten times. V usage is TRBV30 and J usage is TRBJ1-5; tentatively, D is TRBD1 (6 bases). CDR1 is GTSNPN and CDR2 is SVGIG in the germline V gene (reference sequence). The V end lost 2 bases, the J end lost 0 bases, and 11 bases lay between the germline ends. The CDR3 has 15 amino acids. The CDR3 reads CAWSKTGYSNQPQHF. The CDR3 coding sequence is TGTGCCTGGAGTAAGACAGGCTATAGCAATCAGCCCCAGCATTTT.

In regard to this clonotype: At one end the junction does not follow the germline gene, possibly because of a read error. This sequence joins TRBV7-8 and TRBJ2-2; 9 positions match TRBD1. The CDR3 spans 15 residues. Germline CDR1 reads SGHVS; CDR2 reads FQNEAQ. The CDR3 region has the DNA TGTGCCGGCAGCGTACGCACAGGGGGCTCCGGGGAGCTGTTTTTT. It encodes CAGSVRTGGSGELFF.

The V call is TRBV7-2, the J call TRBJ2-2, with D tentatively TRBD2 (7 bases). V was trimmed by 2 bases and J by 1 base, leaving 11 bases between them. Germline CDR1 reads SGHTA; CDR2 reads FQGNSA. The CDR3 sequence is 16 residues long. DNA of the CDR3: TGTGCCAGCAGCTTATCGGGGGGCAGGAACACCGGGGAGCTGTTTTTT. Encoded protein: CASSLSGGRNTGELFF.

The chain couples TRBV24-1 to TRBJ1-2, with a weak D call TRBD1 (5 bases). The CDR3 totals 11 residues. Germline-derived CDR1 and CDR2 are KGHDR and SFDVKD. V lost 9 bases and J 2 bases, leaving 6 bases between the germline ends. CDR3 amino acids: CATEGNYGYTF. CDR3 nucleotide sequence: TGTGCCACCGAGGGGAACTATGGCTACACCTTC.

The genes are TRBV28 and TRBJ2-3; TRBD2 agrees at 9 bases. CDR3 size: 16 residues. V lost 3 bases and J lost 1; bases outside the gene matches: 5. Germline V lookup: CDR1 MDHEN, CDR2 SYDVKM. CDR3 sequence reads: CASSFSRLAGTDTQYF. The DNA for the CDR3 is TGTGCCAGCAGTTTTAGTCGACTAGCGGGCACAGATACGCAGTATTTT. Variable domain in full (rest from reference TRBV28 and TRBJ2-3): DVKVTQSSRYLVKRTGEKVFLECVQDMDHENMFWYRQDPGLGLRLIYFSYDVKMKEKGDIPEGYSVSREKKERFSLILESASTNQTSMYLCASSFSRLAGTDTQYFGPGTRLTVL.

The rearrangement uses TRBV28 and TRBJ1-5, with a possible D match to TRBD1 (5 bases). Trimming left V 6 bases short and J 7 bases short, with 13 bases between. This CDR3 is built from 13 residues. Germline assignment: CDR1 MDHEN and CDR2 SYDVKM. The CDR3: CASSPAGSQPQHF. CDR3 in DNA: TGTGCCAGCAGCCCGGCAGGGTCACAGCCCCAGCATTTT.

This clonotype was seen more than once but under ten times. The CDR3 protein is CASSRDSGSPYEQYF. The CDR3 DNA sequence: TGTGCCAGCTCAAGGGACTCCGGGAGCCCCTACGAGCAGTACTTC. This chain joins TRBV18 and TRBJ2-7; possible D gene TRBD2, 6 bases. The CDR3 spans 15 residues. Trimming took 5 bases from V and 2 from J, leaving 16 bases between them. Germline CDR1 is KGHSH and CDR2 is LQKENI.

This clonotype showed up just a few times. The V call is TRBV4-1, the J call TRBJ2-7, with TRBD2 identical over 13 bases. Germline V gene sequence: CDR1 MGHRA, CDR2 YSYEKL. The V gene end was trimmed by 5 bases and the J gene end by 2 bases; junction bases not matched to a gene: 3. This CDR3 has 15 amino acids. As DNA, the CDR3 is TGCGCCAGCAGCTACGGGACTAGCGGGGCCTACGAGCAGTACTTC. It yields the protein CASSYGTSGAYEQYF.

A few counts support this clonotype. The CDR3 region is CASSLAGTSSGNTIYF. The CDR3 DNA reads as TGTGCCAGCAGCTTAGCGGGGACAAGCTCTGGAAACACCATATATTTT. V and J are TRBV7-9 and TRBJ1-3; TRBD1 might be the D (6 bases). Germline-derived CDR1 and CDR2 are SEHNR and FQNEAQ (reference sequence). The V end lost 0 bases, the J end lost 0 bases, and 9 bases lay between the germline ends. The CDR3 is made up of 16 amino acids.

This clonotype came up many times. The chain uses TRBV20-1 and TRBJ2-7; 8 bases line up with TRBD2. This CDR3 comprises 15 residues. V gave up 1 base and J gave up 0 bases; unmatched junction bases: 5. Germline CDR1 is DFQATT and CDR2 is SNEGSKA (reference sequence). The CDR3 region has the DNA TGCAGTGCTAGAGTTCTAGCGGGCCACTCCTACGAGCAGTACTTC. Its translation: CSARVLAGHSYEQYF.

V usage is TRBV7-2 and J usage is TRBJ1-5; the D gene is possibly TRBD1 (5 bases). The germline V gene encodes CDR1 SGHTA and CDR2 FQGNSA. V lost 3 bases and J 1 base, leaving 10 bases between the germline ends. The CDR3 runs to 15 residues. CDR3 loop: CASSFAGGSNQPQHF. DNA for the CDR3: TGTGCCAGCAGCTTTGCGGGGGGAAGCAATCAGCCCCAGCATTTT. The variable domain in full, completed from reference TRBV7-2 and TRBJ1-5, reads GAGVSQSPSNKVTEKGKDVELRCDPISGHTALYWYRQSLGQGLEFLIYFQGNSAPDKSGLPSDRFSAERTGGSVSTLTIQRTQQEDSAVYLCASSFAGGSNQPQHFGDGTRLSIL.

The sample holds many counts of this clonotype. The chain uses TRBV5-1 and TRBJ2-7, with a weak D call TRBD2 (5 bases). V was clipped by 3 bases and J by 2 bases, with 12 bases between them. The length of the CDR3 is 14 residues. CDR1 is SGHRS, CDR2 YFSETQ, per germline. The CDR3 nucleotides read TGCGCCAGCAGCTCCCTTCCCGGGGCCTACGAGCAGTACTTC. Its protein is CASSSLPGAYEQYF.

V is TRBV5-1 and J is TRBJ1-2; D gene uncertain. V was cut by 3 bases and J by 5 bases, with 17 bases left in between. This CDR3 spans 15 amino acids. Germline loops: CDR1 SGHRS, CDR2 YFSETQ. The chain's CDR3 is CASSSGLVNEYGYTF. The CDR3 DNA is TGCGCCAGCAGCTCCGGACTCGTAAATGAGTATGGCTACACCTTC.

The chain employs TRBV5-8 and TRBJ1-3, with TRBD1 matching over 8 bases. The CDR3 is 15 residues long. The germline CDR1 and CDR2 sequences are SGHTS and YDEGEE. J lost 6 bases, V lost 2 bases, and 7 bases had no gene match. This CDR3 is CASSFFGQGVNTIYF. In DNA, the CDR3 is TGTGCCAGCAGCTTTTTCGGACAGGGAGTAAACACCATATATTTT.

This clonotype has just a few counts. Because the CDR3 is missing its conserved closing phenylalanine or tryptophan, this is likely a read error. CDR3 loop: CASISDRPYEQYL. In DNA, the CDR3 is TGTGCCAGCATTTCGGACCGGCCCTACGAGCAGTACCTC. The chain joins TRBV28 to TRBJ2-7, with D unclear. Germline V gene data show CDR1 as MDHEN and CDR2 as SYDVKM. The CDR3 is 13 amino acids. V lost 7 bases to trimming and J lost 2 bases, with 12 bases between them.